These 14 T cell receptor beta chains originate from one sample sequenced in a study of cytomegalovirus exposure and HLA in healthy donors. Both 60 Vbeta primers and 13 Jbeta primers went into the PCR. Assay used: immunoSEQ multiplex PCR; TCRdb lists only in-frame clones, some missing. The sample includes 150,000 to 200,000 clones, approximately 84% of them seen just once. What was sequenced was PBMCs. The source of these receptors is a girl under three years old in good health and CMV-seronegative.

The chain employs TRBV14 and TRBJ1-2; D ambiguous. Germline V gene lookup returns CDR1 SGHDN and CDR2 FVKESK. Trimming took 3 bases from V and 7 from J, leaving 12 bases between them. The CDR3 totals 13 residues. CDR3 nucleotides: TGTGCCAGCAGCCAGAACCCCGGTGGTGGCTACACCTTC. The encoded protein is CASSQNPGGGYTF.

The chain recombines TRBV4-1 with TRBJ1-5; D is possibly TRBD1 (5 bases). V was pared by 4 bases and J by 0 bases, with 10 bases between. The CDR3 sequence is 15 residues long. Per the germline V gene, CDR1 is MGHRA and CDR2 is YSYEKL. CDR3 DNA: TGCGCCAGCAGCCGCGGGGGAAATAGCAATCAGCCCCAGCATTTT. Translating it yields CASSRGGNSNQPQHF.

CDR3 in DNA: TGTGCCAGCAGGACATTACCGGGACTAGCTGTCGAGCAGTACTTC. The encoded protein is CASRTLPGLAVEQYF. The V and J genes are TRBV27 and TRBJ2-7, with 9 positions matching TRBD2. Trimming took 6 bases from V and 6 from J; bases not matched to a gene: 12. Germline V gene data show CDR1 as MNHEY and CDR2 as SMNVEV (reference sequence). This CDR3 has 15 amino acids.

This sequence joins TRBV5-1 and TRBJ2-1; 7 bases map to TRBD1. The CDR3 runs to 14 residues. Germline CDR1 is SGHRS and CDR2 is YFSETQ. V lost 0 bases, J lost 5 bases, and 2 bases stayed unmatched. In DNA, the CDR3 is TGCGCCAGCAGCTTGGGGCAGGGGGACAATGAGCAGTTCTTC. Its translation: CASSLGQGDNEQFF.

This chain links TRBV4-1 with TRBJ2-3, with 9 bases aligning to TRBD2. CDR3 length: 18 residues. CDR1 is MGHRA, CDR2 YSYEKL, per germline. The ends lost 0 bases at V and 2 bases at J; junction bases unmatched: 9. CDR3 bases: TGCGCCAGCAGCCAAGAAGGGCCTGCGGGAGGGAACACAGATACGCAGTATTTT. Its translation is CASSQEGPAGGNTDTQYF.

The chain carries TRBV5-4 and TRBJ2-1, with 8 bases that match TRBD1. From germline, CDR1 is SGHNT and CDR2 YYREEE (reference sequence). V gave up 4 bases and J gave up 8 bases; unmatched junction bases: 5. This CDR3 contains 13 residues. CDR3 residues: CASSPGQGHEQFF. CDR3 DNA: TGTGCCAGCAGCCCCGGACAGGGACATGAGCAGTTCTTC.

This rearrangement joins TRBV28 to TRBJ2-5; D may be TRBD1 (7 bases). The V end was cut by 5 bases, the J end by 5 bases, with 18 bases between. This CDR3 is 15 amino acids long. The germline V gene encodes CDR1 MDHEN and CDR2 SYDVKM. The CDR3 region is CASSTNTGAGETQYF. In DNA form, the CDR3 reads TGTGCCAGCAGTACTAACACAGGGGCGGGGGAGACCCAGTACTTC.

The V and J genes are TRBV4-3 and TRBJ2-1; 7 bases align to TRBD2. The germline CDR1 and CDR2 sequences are LGHNA and YSLEER. The CDR3 consists of 16 residues. The V segment lost 1 base and the J segment 9 bases; nucleotides outside the gene matches: 12. CDR3 DNA: TGCGCCAGCAGCCAAGTAGGCGGAGGGAGGGGCGCTGAGCAGTTCTTC. Its protein is CASSQVGGGRGAEQFF.

The rearrangement links TRBV19 to TRBJ2-6, with a tentative D call TRBD1 (5 bases). In germline, CDR1 is LNHDA, CDR2 SQIVND (reference sequence). This CDR3 spans 14 amino acids. V was clipped by 8 bases and J by 0 bases, with 8 bases between them. The CDR3 coding sequence is TGTGCCAGTCAGGGTCCCTCTGGGGCCAACGTCCTGACTTTC. It yields the protein CASQGPSGANVLTF.

The table lists this clone with a count of one. V and J are TRBV29-1 and TRBJ2-5; 8 positions match TRBD2. The CDR3 consists of 13 residues. The junction had 5 bases not matched to a gene; V was cut back by 7 bases and J by 1 base. The germline V gene encodes CDR1 SQVTM and CDR2 ANQGSEA. CDR3: CSARRGVQETQYF. For the CDR3, the DNA is TGCAGCGCCCGGCGGGGGGTCCAAGAGACCCAGTACTTC.

J is TRBJ2-3 and V is TRBV6-4; TRBD1 matches 10 bases. Germline assignment: CDR1 MRHNA and CDR2 SNTAGT. Trimming took 4 bases from V and 4 from J; bases not matched to a gene: 5. This CDR3 region has 15 residues. The chain's CDR3 is CASSVGQGGADTQYF. In DNA, the CDR3 is TGTGCCAGCAGTGTCGGACAGGGGGGGGCAGATACGCAGTATTTT.

The rearrangement joins TRBV7-9 to TRBJ2-7, with 7 bases that match TRBD1. The CDR3 has 15 residues. Germline values: CDR1 SEHNR, CDR2 FQNEAQ (reference sequence). The ends lost 5 bases at V and 2 bases at J; junction bases unmatched: 9. The CDR3 protein is CASSPSTGPAYEQYF. The CDR3 DNA reads TGTGCCAGCAGCCCCTCGACAGGGCCGGCCTACGAGCAGTACTTC.

As for this clone: Distinct nucleotide sequences in the sample also encode this CDR3. V usage is TRBV9 and J usage is TRBJ2-3; possible D gene TRBD1, 5 bases. The CDR3 length is 12 residues. The V and J ends lost 0 bases and 6 bases respectively, with 5 bases between them. Germline V gene data show CDR1 as SGDLS and CDR2 as YYNGEE. For the CDR3, the DNA is TGTGCCAGCAGCGTAGCAGGGGATACGCAGTATTTT. Amino acids: CASSVAGDTQYF.

The chain employs TRBV4-2 and TRBJ2-3; maybe TRBD2 (6 bases). CDR1 is LGHNA and CDR2 is YNFKEQ in the germline V gene. V lost 1 base to trimming and J lost 4 bases, with 18 bases between them. The CDR3 consists of 17 residues. The chain's CDR3 is CASSQVRDLILPDTQYF. CDR3 sequence (DNA): TGTGCCAGCAGCCAAGTCCGGGACTTGATCCTTCCAGATACGCAGTATTTT.